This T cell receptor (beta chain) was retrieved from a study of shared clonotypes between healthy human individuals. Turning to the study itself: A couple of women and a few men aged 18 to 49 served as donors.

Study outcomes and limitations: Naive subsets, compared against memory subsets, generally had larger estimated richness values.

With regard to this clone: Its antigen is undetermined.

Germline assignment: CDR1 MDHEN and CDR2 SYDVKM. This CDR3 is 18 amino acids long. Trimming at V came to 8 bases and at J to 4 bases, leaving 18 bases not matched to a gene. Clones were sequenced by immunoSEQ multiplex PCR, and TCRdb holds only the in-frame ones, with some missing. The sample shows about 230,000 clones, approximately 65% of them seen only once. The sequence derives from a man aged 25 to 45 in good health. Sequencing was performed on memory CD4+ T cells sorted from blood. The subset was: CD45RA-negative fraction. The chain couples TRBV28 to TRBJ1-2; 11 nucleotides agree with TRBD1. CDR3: CASGDQRTSGTGGYGYTF. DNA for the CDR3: TGTGCCAGCGGGGACCAGAGGACCAGCGGGACAGGGGGCTATGGCTACACCTTC.